The entry below describes one T cell receptor (beta chain). What it binds is unknown. This record comes from a study of cytomegalovirus exposure and HLA in healthy donors. The study ran its PCR with 60 Vbeta and 13 Jbeta primers. Generated by immunoSEQ multiplex PCR, the TCRdb table keeps only in-frame clones and is missing some. The profile shows 140,000 to 150,000 clones, 78% of them singletons. Germline assignment: CDR1 SGHNT and CDR2 YYREEE (reference sequence). Trimming removed 0 bases from V and 6 bases from J, with 9 bases in between. The CDR3 covers 13 residues. General observations from the study: The study flagged about 150 TCR beta chains as cytomegalovirus-associated.

The chain employs TRBV5-4 and TRBJ1-2; D is unclear. This TCR was recovered from a female donor in good health and CMV-seronegative. Sequencing used PBMCs. CDR3 DNA sequence: TGTGCCAGCAGCTTGGCTAGGGAGAATGGCTACACCTTC. This translates into CASSLARENGYTF.